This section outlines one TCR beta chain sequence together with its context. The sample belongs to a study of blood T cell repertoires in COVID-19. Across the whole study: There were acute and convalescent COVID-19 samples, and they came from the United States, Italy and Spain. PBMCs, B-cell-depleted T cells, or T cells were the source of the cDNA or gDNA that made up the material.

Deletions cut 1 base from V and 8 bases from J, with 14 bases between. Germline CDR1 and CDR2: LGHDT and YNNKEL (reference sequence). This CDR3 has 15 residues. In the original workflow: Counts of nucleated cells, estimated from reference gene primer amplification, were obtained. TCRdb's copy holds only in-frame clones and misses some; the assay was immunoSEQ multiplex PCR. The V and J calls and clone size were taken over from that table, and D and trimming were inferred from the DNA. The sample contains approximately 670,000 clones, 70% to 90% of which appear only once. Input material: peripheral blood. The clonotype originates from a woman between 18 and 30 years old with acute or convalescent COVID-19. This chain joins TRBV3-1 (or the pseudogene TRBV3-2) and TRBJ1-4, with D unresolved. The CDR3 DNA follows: TGTGCCAGCAGCCAAGGTCGAGGGCCTGGGGAAAAACTGTTTTTT. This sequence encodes CASSQGRGPGEKLFF.